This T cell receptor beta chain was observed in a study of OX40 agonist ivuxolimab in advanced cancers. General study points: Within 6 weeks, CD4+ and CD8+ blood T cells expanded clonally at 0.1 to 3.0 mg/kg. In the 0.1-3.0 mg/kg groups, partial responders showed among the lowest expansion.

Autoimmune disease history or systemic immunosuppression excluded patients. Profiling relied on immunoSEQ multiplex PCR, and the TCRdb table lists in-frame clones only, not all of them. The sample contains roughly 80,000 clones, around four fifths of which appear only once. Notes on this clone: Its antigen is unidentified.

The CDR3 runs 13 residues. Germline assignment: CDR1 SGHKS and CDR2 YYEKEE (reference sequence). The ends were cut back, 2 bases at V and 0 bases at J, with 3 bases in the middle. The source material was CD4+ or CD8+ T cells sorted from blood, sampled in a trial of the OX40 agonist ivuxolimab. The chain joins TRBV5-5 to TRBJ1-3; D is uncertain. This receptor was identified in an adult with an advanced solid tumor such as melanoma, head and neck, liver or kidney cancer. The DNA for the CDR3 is TGTGCCAGCAGCTTTTACTCTGGAAACACCATATATTTT. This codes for CASSFYSGNTIYF.